Listed here are 8 T cell receptor beta chains from one sample, sequenced in a study of CD8 T cells in Susac syndrome. Reverse transcription of about 0.5 to 1 ug RNA used random hexamers. TCRdb itself ran the immunoSEQ multiplex PCR reads through MiXCR, one entry per CDR3 protein. The table shows under 200,000 distinct CDR3 sequences, with 75% to 95% occurring only once. Sequenced sample: CD4+ T cells from PBMCs. All receptors derive from a human donor with Susac syndrome.

This clonotype was counted once. The genes are TRBV19 and TRBJ2-7; D remains unclear. The V end was cut by 3 bases, the J end by 4 bases, with 16 bases between. The CDR3 runs 15 residues. Germline V gene data show CDR1 as LNHDA and CDR2 as SQIVND (reference sequence). DNA for the CDR3: TGTGCCAGTAGTATCACGGCGGACCCTTGGTACGAGCAGTACTTC. Translated: CASSITADPWYEQYF.

V gene TRBV7-8 combines with J gene TRBJ1-1, with D perhaps matching TRBD1 (5 bases). The germline gives CDR1 SGHVS, CDR2 FQNEAQ. Trimming took 1 base from V and 11 from J, leaving 17 bases between them. This CDR3 is 14 amino acids long. CDR3: CASSLGLRSGGAFF. For the CDR3, the DNA is TGTGCCAGCAGCTTAGGGTTAAGGAGCGGGGGGGCTTTCTTT. Drawing the rest from reference TRBV7-8 and TRBJ1-1, the complete variable domain is GAGVSQSPRYKVAKRGQDVALRCDPISGHVSLFWYQQALGQGPEFLTYFQNEAQLDKSGLPSDRFFAERPEGSVSTLKIQRTQQEDSAVYLCASSLGLRSGGAFFGQGTRLTVV.

The chain has TRBV10-1 and TRBJ2-1; 7 bases are a match to TRBD2. There are 15 residues in the CDR3. V gave up 3 bases and J gave up 6 bases; unmatched junction bases: 8. CDR1 and CDR2 from the germline V gene are WNHNN and SYGVQD (reference sequence). The CDR3 nucleotides are TGCGCCAGCAGTGATCTGAGGGAGGGTGGCAATGAGCAGTTCTTC. Protein sequence: CASSDLREGGNEQFF.

The chain employs TRBV10-3 and TRBJ2-3, with no clear D. Trimming left V 6 bases short and J 3 bases short, with 7 bases between. The CDR3 runs 12 residues. CDR1 ENHRY and CDR2 SYGVKD come from the germline V gene. The CDR3 loop is CAIRVSTDTQYF. For the CDR3, the DNA is TGTGCCATCAGAGTTAGTACAGATACGCAGTATTTT.

The CDR3 reads CASRSNGQGASLTF. The CDR3 nucleotides read TGTGCCAGCAGATCTAACGGACAGGGGGCTTCCCTCACCTTC. The chain combines TRBV3-1 with TRBJ1-2; 11 bases align to TRBD1. After removal of 6 bases from V and 13 bases from J, the junction contained 13 bases not matched to a gene. Looked up from germline, CDR1 is LGHDT and CDR2 is YNNKEL (reference sequence). The length of the CDR3 is 14 residues.

This CDR3 reads CAWKGQGRGQPQHF. The CDR3 bases are TGTGCCTGGAAGGGACAGGGAAGAGGTCAGCCCCAGCATTTT. The J gene is TRBJ1-5, the V gene TRBV30; 9 nucleotides agree with TRBD1. Per the germline V gene, CDR1 is GTSNPN and CDR2 is SVGIG (reference sequence). CDR3 length: 14 residues. The V gene end was trimmed by 4 bases and the J gene end by 6 bases; junction bases not matched to a gene: 7.

The V and J genes are TRBV18 and TRBJ1-3; D uncertain. CDR3 size: 16 residues. Germline V gene data show CDR1 as KGHSH and CDR2 as LQKENI. The V and J ends lost 0 bases and 0 bases respectively, with 9 bases between them. DNA for the CDR3: TGTGCCAGCTCACCACCGGCAGCGTCCTCTGGAAACACCATATATTTT. It yields the protein CASSPPAASSGNTIYF.

This rearrangement joins TRBV11-1 to TRBJ1-1; D is possibly TRBD1 (5 bases). The CDR3 consists of 15 residues. V shed 1 base and J shed 0 bases, with 9 bases lying between them. Germline V CDR1 and CDR2: SGHAT, FQDESV (reference sequence). CDR3 protein: CASSLGQNLNTEAFF. As DNA, the CDR3 is TGTGCCAGCAGCTTAGGACAGAACCTGAACACTGAAGCTTTCTTT.